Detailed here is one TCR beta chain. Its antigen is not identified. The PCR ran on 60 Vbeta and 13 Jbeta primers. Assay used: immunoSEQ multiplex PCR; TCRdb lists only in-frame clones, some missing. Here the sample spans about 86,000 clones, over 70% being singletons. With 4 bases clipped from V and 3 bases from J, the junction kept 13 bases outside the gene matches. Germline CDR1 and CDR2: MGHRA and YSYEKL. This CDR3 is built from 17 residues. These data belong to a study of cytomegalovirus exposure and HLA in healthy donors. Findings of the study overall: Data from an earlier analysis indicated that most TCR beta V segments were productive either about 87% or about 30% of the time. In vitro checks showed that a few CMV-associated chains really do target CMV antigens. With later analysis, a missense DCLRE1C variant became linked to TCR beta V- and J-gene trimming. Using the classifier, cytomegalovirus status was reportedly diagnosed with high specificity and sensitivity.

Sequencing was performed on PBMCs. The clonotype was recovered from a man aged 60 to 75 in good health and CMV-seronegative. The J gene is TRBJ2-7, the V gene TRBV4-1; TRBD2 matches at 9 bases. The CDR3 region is CASSPRGGGKVHYEQYF. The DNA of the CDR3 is TGCGCCAGCAGCCCCCGCGGGGGGGGTAAGGTCCACTACGAGCAGTACTTC.